This T cell receptor beta chain was sequenced for a study of T cell responses to AZD1222 COVID-19 vaccine. Study findings and constraints: Increased Spike-specific TCR breadth and depth were observed after two AZD1222 doses.

V shed 4 bases, J shed 11 bases, and the junction held 9 bases outside the gene matches. The CDR3 consists of 14 residues. Germline V gene sequence: CDR1 SGHRS, CDR2 YFSETQ. Generated by immunoSEQ multiplex PCR, the TCRdb table keeps only in-frame clones and is missing some. The table includes 150,000 or so clones, around 86% detected once. On this clone: The target antigen is unknown.

The chain uses TRBV5-1 and TRBJ2-3; 11 bases map to TRBD2. Sequenced here: peripheral blood, sampled 28 days after the second AZD1222 dose. This TCR came from an adult who received the AZD1222 COVID-19 vaccine. DNA of the CDR3: TGCGCCAGCAGCCTAAACCTACTAGCGGGAGTGCAGTATTTT. This gives the protein CASSLNLLAGVQYF.